This T cell receptor beta chain was obtained from a study of CD8+ T cells in alopecia areata. For the study at large: At a dose of 5 to 10 mg twice daily, oral tofacitinib was given to treated patients. Tofacitinib therapy lasting 6 to 18 months was followed by 6 months off drug. Severity scores in treated patients reflected the percentage of scalp affected. Findings and limits, study-wide: Patients displayed less clarity in TCR sharing than mice, a finding possibly related to HLA.

TCR sequencing used cDNA made by reverse transcription of extracted RNA. The data were produced by immunoSEQ multiplex PCR, yet TCRdb's version contains in-frame clones alone and is incomplete. The profile shows 200,000 to 250,000 clones, about two fifths of them singletons. With respect to this clone: Its antigen remains unidentified.

Treatment defined: oral pan-JAK inhibitor, 5-10 mg twice daily. CDR1 and CDR2 from the germline V gene are GTSNPN and SVGIG (reference sequence). The V and J ends lost 7 bases and 6 bases respectively, with 16 bases between them. The CDR3 extends over 13 amino acids. The chain employs TRBV30 and TRBJ2-1; TRBD1 is a possible D gene (6 bases). The receptor was isolated from a human donor with alopecia areata. Material: CD4+ T cells sorted from blood, obtained at week 34, from a patient treated with tofacitinib. The CDR3 spells CASQGRALNEQFF. The CDR3 DNA reads TGTGCCTCGCAGGGGCGGGCCCTCAATGAGCAGTTCTTC.